These 10 T cell receptor beta chains came from one sample sequenced in a study of siplizumab effects on memory and regulatory T cells. These receptors are not linked to any known antigen. Here immunoSEQ multiplex PCR was the method, and the copy in TCRdb shows in-frame clones only, minus some. The sample includes approximately 3,300 clones, less than 65% of them seen just once. Researchers maintained the mixed lymphocyte reaction cells in coculture at 37°C for six to seven days. Sequencing was done on a sample of CFSE-low (dividing) CD4+ T cells sorted from an allogeneic mixed lymphocyte reaction. These TCRs come from a human donor in good health; the cells came from an allogeneic mixed lymphocyte reaction.

V is TRBV18 and J is TRBJ2-3; D perhaps matches TRBD2 (6 bases). V shed 3 bases and J shed 8 bases, with 15 bases lying between them. The CDR3 spans 14 residues. The germline V gene has CDR1 KGHSH and CDR2 LQKENI. Here the CDR3 DNA reads TGTGCCAGCTCACCGACTTACGGGGGTGGTACGCAGTATTTT. The encoded protein is CASSPTYGGGTQYF.

The chain employs TRBV5-4 and TRBJ1-3, with TRBD1 identical over 7 bases. Germline V gene lookup returns CDR1 SGHNT and CDR2 YYREEE (reference sequence). Unmatched junction bases numbered 5, after V lost 2 bases and J lost 6 bases. The CDR3 has 14 amino acids. The CDR3, as DNA: TGTGCCAGCAGCTTAGACAGGGTTGAAAACACCATATATTTT. The encoded protein is CASSLDRVENTIYF.

This chain uses TRBV30 with TRBJ1-5; a possible D gene is TRBD1 (5 bases). The germline gives CDR1 GTSNPN, CDR2 SVGIG (reference sequence). The CDR3 covers 12 residues. V was trimmed by 3 bases and J by 11 bases, leaving 14 bases between them. CDR3 sequence reads: CAWSQMGQAQHF. As DNA, the CDR3 is TGTGCCTGGAGCCAAATGGGGCAAGCCCAGCATTTT.

In its sample, this clone was seen a few times. The chain employs TRBV11-3 and TRBJ1-1; D not certain. The germline gives CDR1 SGHNT, CDR2 YENEEA. This CDR3 comprises 11 residues. Trimming left V 3 bases short and J 1 base short, with 0 bases between. The CDR3 sequence is CASSLNTEAFF. The CDR3 coding sequence is TGTGCCAGCAGCTTGAACACTGAAGCTTTCTTT.

The table lists this clone with a few counts. The chain has TRBV6-5 and TRBJ1-5; D ambiguous. V shed 6 bases and J shed 2 bases, with 8 bases lying between them. In germline, CDR1 is MNHEY, CDR2 SVGAGI. There are 13 residues in the CDR3. The CDR3 DNA reads as TGTGCCAGCAGGGAAACCGGCAATCAGCCCCAGCATTTT. Its protein product is CASRETGNQPQHF.

This chain links TRBV6-5 with TRBJ2-2; 9 nucleotides agree with TRBD2. The V and J ends lost 7 bases and 7 bases, in that order; junction bases with no gene match: 4. This CDR3 is built from 13 residues. From germline, CDR1 is MNHEY and CDR2 SVGAGI. The DNA of the CDR3 is TGTGCCAGCATGGGGACTAGCAGCGGGGAGCTGTTTTTT. Translated, it gives CASMGTSSGELFF.

This clone was picked up one time. The chain has TRBV19 and TRBJ2-5, with 10 bases that match TRBD2. The germline gives CDR1 LNHDA, CDR2 SQIVND (reference sequence). CDR3 length: 16 residues. V shed 6 bases and J 5 bases; nucleotides not matched to a gene: 12. CDR3 sequence: CASSRTLAGVSETQYF. Here the CDR3 DNA reads TGTGCCAGTAGCCGGACCCTAGCGGGAGTCTCGGAGACCCAGTACTTC.

This clone was found a few times. The chain is built from TRBV18 and TRBJ2-7, with 8 bases aligning to TRBD2. This CDR3 region has 14 residues. Trimming at V came to 1 base and at J to 6 bases, leaving 5 bases not matched to a gene. Per the germline V gene, CDR1 is KGHSH and CDR2 is LQKENI. The chain's CDR3 is CASSPLGLEGEQYF. As DNA, the CDR3 is TGTGCCAGCTCACCACTGGGACTAGAGGGCGAGCAGTACTTC.

Only a few counts were recorded for this clone. The chain recombines TRBV9 with TRBJ2-7; tentatively, D is TRBD2 (5 bases). CDR1 and CDR2 (germline): SGDLS, YYNGEE. Trimming left V 5 bases short and J 3 bases short, with 15 bases between. CDR3 length equals 14 residues. CDR3 in amino acids: CASSPRPGLYEQYF. The CDR3 coding sequence is TGTGCCAGCAGTCCAAGACCCGGACTCTACGAGCAGTACTTC.

There are a few counts of this clone. This chain uses TRBV14 with TRBJ2-5, with D maybe TRBD2 (6 bases). Germline CDR1 is SGHDN and CDR2 is FVKESK. V was clipped by 2 bases and J by 3 bases, with 10 bases between them. This CDR3 contains 14 residues. In DNA form, the CDR3 reads TGTGCCAGCAGCCAAAATGGGGGGAAAGAGACCCAGTACTTC. Translated: CASSQNGGKETQYF. Filled out from reference TRBV14 and TRBJ2-5, the complete variable domain reads EAGVTQFPSHSVIEKGQTVTLRCDPISGHDNLYWYRRVMGKEIKFLLHFVKESKQDESGMPNNRFLAERTGGTYSTLKVQPAELEDSGVYFCASSQNGGKETQYFGPGTRLLVL.